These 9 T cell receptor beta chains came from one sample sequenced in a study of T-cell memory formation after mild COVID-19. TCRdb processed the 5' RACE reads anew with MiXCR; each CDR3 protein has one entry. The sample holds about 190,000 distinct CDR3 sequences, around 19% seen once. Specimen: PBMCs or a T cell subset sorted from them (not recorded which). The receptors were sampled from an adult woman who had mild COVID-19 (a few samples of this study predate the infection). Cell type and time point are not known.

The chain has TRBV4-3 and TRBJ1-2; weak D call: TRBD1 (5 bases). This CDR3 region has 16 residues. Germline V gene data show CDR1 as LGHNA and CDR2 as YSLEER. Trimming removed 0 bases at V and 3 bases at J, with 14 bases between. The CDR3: CASSQDWGLFDYGYTF. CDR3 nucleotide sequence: TGCGCCAGCAGCCAAGATTGGGGCTTGTTCGACTATGGCTACACCTTC.

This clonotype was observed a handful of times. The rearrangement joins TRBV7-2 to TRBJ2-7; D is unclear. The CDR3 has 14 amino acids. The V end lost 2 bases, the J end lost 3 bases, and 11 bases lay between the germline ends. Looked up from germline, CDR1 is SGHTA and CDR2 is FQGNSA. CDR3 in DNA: TGTGCCAGCAGCTTAAGACCCCCGGACTACGAGCAGTACTTC. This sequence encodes CASSLRPPDYEQYF.

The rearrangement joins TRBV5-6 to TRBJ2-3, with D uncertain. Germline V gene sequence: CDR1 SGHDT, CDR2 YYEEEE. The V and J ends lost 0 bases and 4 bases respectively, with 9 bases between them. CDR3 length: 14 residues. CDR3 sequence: CASSLGLNSDTQYF. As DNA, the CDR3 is TGTGCCAGCAGCTTGGGACTGAATTCAGATACGCAGTATTTT.

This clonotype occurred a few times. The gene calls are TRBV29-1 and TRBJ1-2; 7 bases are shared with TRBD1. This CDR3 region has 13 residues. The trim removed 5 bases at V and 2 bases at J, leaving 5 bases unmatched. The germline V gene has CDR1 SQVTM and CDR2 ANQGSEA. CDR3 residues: CSVSTGTNYGYTF. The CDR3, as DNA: TGCAGCGTTTCGACAGGGACCAACTATGGCTACACCTTC.

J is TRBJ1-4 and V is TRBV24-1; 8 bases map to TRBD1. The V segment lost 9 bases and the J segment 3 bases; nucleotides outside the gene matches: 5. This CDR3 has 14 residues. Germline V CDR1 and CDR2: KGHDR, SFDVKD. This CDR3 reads CATQDRGSNEKLFF. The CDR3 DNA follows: TGTGCCACCCAAGACAGGGGATCTAATGAAAAACTGTTTTTT.

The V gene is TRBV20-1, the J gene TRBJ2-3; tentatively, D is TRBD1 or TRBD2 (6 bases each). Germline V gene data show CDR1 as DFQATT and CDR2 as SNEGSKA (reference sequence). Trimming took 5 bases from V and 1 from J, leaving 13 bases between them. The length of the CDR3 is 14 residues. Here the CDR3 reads CSAPGEARTDTQYF. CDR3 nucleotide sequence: TGCAGTGCTCCAGGGGAGGCGCGCACAGATACGCAGTATTTT.

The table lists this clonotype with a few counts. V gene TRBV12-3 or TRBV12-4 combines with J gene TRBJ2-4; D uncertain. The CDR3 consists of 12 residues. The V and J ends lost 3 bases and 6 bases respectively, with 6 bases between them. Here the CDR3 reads CASSFGRNIQYF. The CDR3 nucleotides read TGTGCCAGCAGTTTCGGGCGAAACATTCAGTACTTC.

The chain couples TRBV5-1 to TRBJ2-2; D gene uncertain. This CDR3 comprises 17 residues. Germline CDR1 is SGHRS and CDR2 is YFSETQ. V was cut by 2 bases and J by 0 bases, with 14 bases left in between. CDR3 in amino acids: CASSFGYSQANTGELFF. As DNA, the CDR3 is TGCGCCAGCAGCTTTGGGTACAGTCAGGCGAACACCGGGGAGCTGTTTTTT.

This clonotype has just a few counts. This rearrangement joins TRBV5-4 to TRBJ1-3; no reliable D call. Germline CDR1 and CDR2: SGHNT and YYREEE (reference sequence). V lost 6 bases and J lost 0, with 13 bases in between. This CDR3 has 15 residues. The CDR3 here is CASKRGSSSGNTIYF. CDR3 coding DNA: TGTGCCAGCAAGCGCGGGTCGAGCTCTGGAAACACCATATATTTT.